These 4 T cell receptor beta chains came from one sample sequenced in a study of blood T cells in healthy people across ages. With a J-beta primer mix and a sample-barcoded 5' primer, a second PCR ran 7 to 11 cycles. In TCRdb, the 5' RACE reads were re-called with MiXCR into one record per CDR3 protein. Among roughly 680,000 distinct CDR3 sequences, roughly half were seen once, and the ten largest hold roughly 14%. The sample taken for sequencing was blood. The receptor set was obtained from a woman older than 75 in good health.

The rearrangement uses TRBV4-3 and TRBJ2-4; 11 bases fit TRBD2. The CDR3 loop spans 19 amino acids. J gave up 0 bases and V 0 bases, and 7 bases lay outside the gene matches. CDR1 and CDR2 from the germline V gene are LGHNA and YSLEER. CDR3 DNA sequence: TGCGCCAGCAGCCAAGAGCTAGCGGGAGGTCTATCAGCCAAAAACATTCAGTACTTC. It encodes CASSQELAGGLSAKNIQYF.

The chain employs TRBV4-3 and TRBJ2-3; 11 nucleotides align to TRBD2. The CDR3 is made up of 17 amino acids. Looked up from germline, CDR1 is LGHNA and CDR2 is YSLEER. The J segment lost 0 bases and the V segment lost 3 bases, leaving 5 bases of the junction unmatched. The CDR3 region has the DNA TGCGCCAGCAGCCAGCTAGCGGGGGGCCGAAGCACAGATACGCAGTATTTT. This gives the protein CASSQLAGGRSTDTQYF.

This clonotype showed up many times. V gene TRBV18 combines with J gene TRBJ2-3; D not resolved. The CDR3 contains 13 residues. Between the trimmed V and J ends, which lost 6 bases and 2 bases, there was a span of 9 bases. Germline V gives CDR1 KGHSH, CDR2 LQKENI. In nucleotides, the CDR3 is TGTGCCAGCTCGCGAAGAGTCACAGATACGCAGTATTTT. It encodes CASSRRVTDTQYF.

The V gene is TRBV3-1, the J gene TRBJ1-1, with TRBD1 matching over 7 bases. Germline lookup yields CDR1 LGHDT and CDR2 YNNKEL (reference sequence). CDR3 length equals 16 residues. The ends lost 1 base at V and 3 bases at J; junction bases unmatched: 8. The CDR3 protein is CASSQALTGRDTEAFF. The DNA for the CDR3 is TGTGCCAGCAGCCAAGCTTTGACAGGGCGGGACACTGAAGCTTTCTTT.